The source of this T cell receptor beta chain is a study of blood T cell repertoires in COVID-19. At the level of the study: Sources were T cells, B-cell-depleted T cells, or PBMCs; the material itself was cDNA or gDNA.

Sequencing was performed with immunoSEQ multiplex PCR; in TCRdb, only in-frame clones are kept and a portion is missing. Among fewer than 300,000 clones listed, over 65% were seen once. This CDR3 has 15 residues. CDR1 and CDR2 (germline): SGHKS, YYEKEE (reference sequence). Trimming took 4 bases from V and 6 from J; bases not matched to a gene: 5. The V and J genes are TRBV5-5 and TRBJ1-6; 9 bases agree with TRBD1. This clonotype was obtained from a woman of 80 years or more with acute or convalescent COVID-19. The source material was peripheral blood. The CDR3 DNA reads TGTGCCAGCAGCACCCCGGGACAGGGTAATTCACCCCTCCACTTT. This encodes CASSTPGQGNSPLHF.